This TCR beta chain was retrieved from a study of T cells in Graves' hyperthyroidism and ophthalmopathy (dated by TCRdb to between 2018 and 2021). Context from the whole study: Peripheral blood samples were taken at initial diagnosis, before any treatment was given. The paper reports TCR Vbeta CDR3 sequencing of some 140 peripheral blood samples: approximately 43 ophthalmopathy, under 80 hyperthyroidism and 17 progressor patients. After sampling, hyperthyroidism patients received methimazole starting at 30 mg daily, and ophthalmopathy patients received high-dose intravenous methylprednisolone. The study also compared thyroid tissue and blood T-cell repertoires from about six Graves' hyperthyroidism patients. A discovery cohort of about a hundred patients, 43 with Graves' ophthalmopathy and 55 to 60 with stable Graves' hyperthyroidism, was used to find distinguishing TCR V-J signatures. The 100 discovery patients were divided at random into training and test sets in a 7:3 ratio. An independent validation cohort of some 18 hyperthyroidism patients and approximately 15 patients who later progressed to ophthalmopathy tested prospective prediction of ophthalmopathy.

Stable Graves' hyperthyroidism was defined as the absence of progression to ophthalmopathy over 18 months of follow-up. Hyperthyroidism patients were newly diagnosed, with disease duration under 2 months, and aged 18 to 65 years. The study excluded patients with uncontrolled infections, other autoimmune diseases, pregnancy or lactation. Diagnoses relied on clinical symptoms, serum thyroxine and TRAb, thyroid ultrasound and orbital computed tomography. PBMCs were separated from under 12 ml of fresh peripheral blood using Ficoll-Paque density gradient centrifugation. Total RNA was extracted with Trizol reagent, and quality was checked on an Agilent 2100 Bioanalyzer. Beyond this particular receptor, the publication reports: Blood samples also contained most of the expanded thyroid clonotypes (frequency above 0.001), which suggests that blood repertoires may reflect thyroid immune responses. Ophthalmopathy was separated from stable hyperthyroidism by a 13 V-J signature model, with over 85% sensitivity and just over 81% specificity obtained in cross-validation and 80%/75% obtained in testing. In validation, progression to ophthalmopathy was predicted by the model with 70% to 71% sensitivity and 72.22% specificity, a median of approximately 6.5 months before onset. Sample size was not statistically predetermined, and blinding of investigators to group allocation was not performed.

The TCR beta CDR3 regions were amplified from the RNA transcripts. A first-round RT-PCR of the TCR CDR3 used the HTBI primer set with the Qiagen OneStep RT-PCR kit. A second multiplex PCR round built the libraries, followed by size selection and purification. The libraries were sequenced on an Illumina HiSeq2000 using paired-end 100 bp reads. For the original study's pipeline: SOAPnuke was used to process the raw data, removing reads that contained adapters or uncalled bases, had a mean Phred below 15, or lacked an exact match to the constant primer or identifier. COPE v1.2.5 was used to merge the high-quality paired reads, and each unique nucleotide sequence was defined as a clonotype. Clonotypes were aligned to IMGT TRBV, TRBD and TRBJ reference segments using MiTCR v1.1. The analysis included only V-J combinations with a frequency above 0.0001, which together covered 99% to 99.2% of the repertoires. The TCS score was defined as the ratio of F50 (clonal expansion) to E x V (chaos), calculated using BLOSUM62-based TCRdist between CDR3 peptides within each V-J. Welch's t-statistics and random forest reduced around 550 V-J features to 10 to 15, which were used in a naive Bayes classifier (R e1071). TCRdb reanalyzed the raw reads on its own, using fastp at Q25 for trimming and MiXCR for clone calling, and kept in-frame beta chains. Rows merge per CDR3 protein into single entries with the most common DNA and genes. TCRdb's processing, not the authors' own work, is the source of the V and J calls. The sample data list some 300,000 distinct CDR3 sequences, and approximately 13% of these were observed just once. 7.9% of the sample is taken by the ten largest.

This clonotype appeared many times. Its antigen is currently not known. No clone much larger than this one lies a single base away; base qualities are absent. The CDR3 runs 14 amino acids, cysteine and phenylalanine included. The sequence is cut down to CDR3 DNA, 42 bases in frame from base 1. According to the germline V gene, CDR1 reads SGHTA and CDR2 reads FQGNSA. The V end loses 8 bases and the J end loses 3 bases, and a stretch of 15 bases separates them. The sequenced material came from blood. Recombination joined TRBV7-2 with TRBJ2-3; a tentative D match to TRBD2 spans 6 bases. The receptor was isolated from a woman aged 35 to 49 with Graves' hyperthyroidism. The DNA is TGTGCCAGCGGCGGCGGGGTTGGTACAGATACGCAGTATTTT. Its protein product is CASGGGVGTDTQYF.